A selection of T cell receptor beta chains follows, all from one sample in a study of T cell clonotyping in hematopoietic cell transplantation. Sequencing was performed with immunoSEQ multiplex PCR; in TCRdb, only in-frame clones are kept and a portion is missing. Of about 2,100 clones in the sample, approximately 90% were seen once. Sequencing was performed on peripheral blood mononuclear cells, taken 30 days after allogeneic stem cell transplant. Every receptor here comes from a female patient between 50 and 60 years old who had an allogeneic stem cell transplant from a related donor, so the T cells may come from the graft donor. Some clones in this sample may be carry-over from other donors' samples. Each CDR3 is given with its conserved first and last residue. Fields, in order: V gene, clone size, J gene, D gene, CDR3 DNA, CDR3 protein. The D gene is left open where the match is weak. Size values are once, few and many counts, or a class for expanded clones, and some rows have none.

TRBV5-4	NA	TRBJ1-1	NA	TGTGCCAGCAGCCGCGCAACTTCAGGGAACACTGAAGCTTTCTTT	CASSRATSGNTEAFF
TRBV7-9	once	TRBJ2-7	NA	TGTGCCAGCAGCTCCCAAGTTGGGTGGGCCGGGGGAGAGCAGTACTTC	CASSSQVGWAGGEQYF
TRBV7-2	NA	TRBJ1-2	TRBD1	TGTGCCAGCAGCTCTACAGGGGACCGTGGCTACACCTTC	CASSSTGDRGYTF
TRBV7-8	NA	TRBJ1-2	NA	TGTGCCAGCAGCTTAGAAGGCGATGGCTACACCTTC	CASSLEGDGYTF
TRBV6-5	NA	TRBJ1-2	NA	TGTGCCAGCAGTTACTTGGGGGCAGGCGGCTACACCTTC	CASSYLGAGGYTF
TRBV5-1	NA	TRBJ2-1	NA	TGCGCCAGCAGCCCTCCGGGGTCCTACAATGAGCAGTTCTTC	CASSPPGSYNEQFF
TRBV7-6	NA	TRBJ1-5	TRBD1	TGTGCCAGCAGCTTACTTCCAGGGGGCTGGCAGCCCCAGCATTTT	CASSLLPGGWQPQHF
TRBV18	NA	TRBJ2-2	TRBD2	TGTGCCAGCTCACCACGGACTAGCGGGGGTGTATCCGGGGAGCTGTTTTTT	CASSPRTSGGVSGELFF
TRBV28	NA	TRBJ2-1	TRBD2	TGTGCCAGCAGTTTATGGACTAGCGGGAGTAGGTCTGCCTACAATGAGCAGTTCTTC	CASSLWTSGSRSAYNEQFF
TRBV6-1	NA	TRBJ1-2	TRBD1	TGTGCCGGCCGGACAGGGAATAACTATGGCTACACCTTC	CAGRTGNNYGYTF
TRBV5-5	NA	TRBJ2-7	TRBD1	TGTGCCAGCAGCTTAGGACAGGGTTTATACGAGCAGTACTTC	CASSLGQGLYEQYF